The rows below give T cell receptor beta chains drawn from one sample of a study of T cell responses to AZD1222 COVID-19 vaccine. TCRdb keeps only in-frame clones here, not all; method: immunoSEQ multiplex PCR. The sample includes more than 150,000 clones, 90% to 95% of them seen just once. The sample in question was peripheral blood, obtained on day 0 of AZD1222 vaccination. Every receptor here comes from an adult in good health. The CDR3 runs from the conserved cysteine through the conserved F or W. Fields, in order: V gene, D gene, J gene, clone size, CDR3 protein, CDR3 DNA. A D gene is named only where the DNA matches it firmly. Not every row has a clone size; where given, it reads once, few, many or a size class.

TRBV27	.	TRBJ1-5	.	CASAPGGREPQHF	TGTGCCAGCGCTCCCGGGGGTCGGGAGCCCCAGCATTTT
TRBV28	.	TRBJ1-2	.	CASRGGGHGYTF	TGTGCCAGCAGGGGTGGGGGGCATGGCTACACCTTC
TRBV19	TRBD1	TRBJ1-3	once	CASSVQGAGNTIYF	TGTGCCAGTAGTGTACAGGGGGCTGGAAACACCATATATTTT
TRBV7-9	.	TRBJ2-3	.	CASSSAGDTQYF	TGTGCCAGCAGCTCAGCGGGAGATACGCAGTATTTT
TRBV6-5	.	TRBJ1-1	.	CASSSPGLTPDAFF	TGTGCCAGCAGTAGCCCCGGGTTGACCCCGGACGCTTTCTTT
TRBV28	TRBD1	TRBJ1-3	.	CASTTQGGTGGTIYF	TGTGCCAGCACCACTCAGGGGGGGACAGGGGGCACCATATATTTT
TRBV6-5	TRBD1	TRBJ1-5	.	CASKDRAGQPQHF	TGTGCCAGCAAAGACAGGGCCGGGCAGCCCCAGCATTTT
TRBV3-1/TRBV3-2	.	TRBJ2-3	.	CASPGVAADTQYF	TGTGCCAGCCCCGGGGTAGCTGCAGATACGCAGTATTTT
TRBV11-2	TRBD2	TRBJ2-7	.	CASSARGVGLYEQYF	TGTGCCAGCAGCGCCCGGGGGGTGGGTCTCTACGAGCAGTACTTC
TRBV10-3	.	TRBJ2-1	.	CASRGGNEQFF	TGTGCCTCCAGGGGGGGGAATGAGCAGTTCTTC
TRBV11-2	.	TRBJ1-6	.	CASSARQGIGNSPLHF	TGTGCCAGCAGCGCGCGGCAGGGTATTGGGAATTCACCCCTCCACTTT
TRBV15	.	TRBJ2-5	few	CATSTGRETQYF	TGTGCCACCAGCACAGGGAGGGAGACCCAGTACTTC
TRBV6-4	.	TRBJ2-2	.	CASSPDPALSGELFF	TGTGCCAGCAGTCCAGACCCAGCCTTAAGCGGGGAGCTGTTTTTT
TRBV2	TRBD2	TRBJ2-3	.	CASSVRASGRAVVGTDTQYF	TGTGCCAGCAGTGTTCGGGCTAGCGGGAGGGCCGTGGTGGGCACAGATACGCAGTATTTT
TRBV6-1	.	TRBJ1-5	.	CASSEGALQPQHF	TGTGCCAGCAGTGAGGGGGCCCTTCAGCCCCAGCATTTT
TRBV9	.	TRBJ2-1	once	CASSPLTQGYNEQFF	TGTGCCAGCAGCCCTCTGACCCAAGGGTACAATGAGCAGTTCTTC
TRBV5-1	.	TRBJ2-1	.	CASSLGAFDNEQFF	TGCGCCAGCAGCTTGGGAGCGTTTGACAATGAGCAGTTCTTC
TRBV12-3/TRBV12-4	.	TRBJ1-1	.	CASSNAATEAFF	TGTGCCAGCAGCAATGCGGCGACTGAAGCTTTCTTT
TRBV29-1	.	TRBJ2-1	.	CSVPFEAYNNEQFF	TGCAGCGTGCCCTTTGAGGCCTATAACAATGAGCAGTTCTTC
TRBV6-5	TRBD1	TRBJ1-5	.	CASTSGQGLNQPQHF	TGTGCCAGCACTTCGGGACAGGGTTTGAATCAGCCCCAGCATTTT
TRBV27	.	TRBJ2-6	.	CASSLSIGAGANVLTF	TGTGCCAGCAGTTTATCGATCGGGGCCGGGGCCAACGTCCTGACTTTC
TRBV5-1	TRBD2	TRBJ2-1	few	CASSFAGLAGVYNEQFF	TGCGCCAGCAGCTTTGCGGGACTAGCGGGAGTCTACAATGAGCAGTTCTTC
TRBV19	.	TRBJ2-5	.	CASSSRQTPGETQYF	TGTGCCAGTAGTTCAAGACAGACCCCCGGGGAGACCCAGTACTTC
TRBV5-4	TRBD2	TRBJ2-3	once	CASSFPLAGVADTQYF	TGTGCCAGCAGCTTCCCCCTAGCGGGAGTGGCAGATACGCAGTATTTT
TRBV5-1	.	TRBJ1-4	.	CASSLSPQGPEKLFF	TGCGCCAGCAGCTTGAGCCCGCAGGGTCCCGAAAAACTGTTTTTT
TRBV11-1	TRBD1	TRBJ2-7	.	CASSLPLGGQGTEQYF	TGTGCCAGCAGCCTACCCTTGGGGGGACAGGGGACCGAGCAGTACTTC
TRBV6-5	.	TRBJ2-1	.	CASSYSTQRLYNEQFF	TGTGCCAGCAGTTACTCCACACAGCGGTTGTACAATGAGCAGTTCTTC
TRBV28	TRBD1	TRBJ1-1	.	CASSAGTDEAFF	TGTGCCAGCAGTGCTGGGACAGATGAAGCTTTCTTT
TRBV13	TRBD2	TRBJ2-1	.	CASSFSGSGRYEQFF	TGTGCCAGCAGCTTTAGCGGGAGCGGGAGGTATGAGCAGTTCTTC
TRBV3-1/TRBV3-2	TRBD2	TRBJ2-7	.	CASSQKREGYEQYF	TGTGCCAGCAGCCAAAAGCGGGAGGGGTACGAGCAGTACTTC
TRBV7-3	.	TRBJ1-5	.	CASSMASGQPQHF	TGTGCCAGCAGCATGGCGTCGGGGCAGCCCCAGCATTTT
TRBV7-2	TRBD2	TRBJ2-2	.	CASSLDPAGTGELFF	TGTGCCAGCAGCTTAGATCCAGCGGGAACCGGGGAGCTGTTTTTT
TRBV24-1	TRBD2	TRBJ2-2	.	CATSDLAGTSGSPTGELFF	TGTGCCACCAGTGATTTGGCGGGGACTAGCGGGAGCCCCACCGGGGAGCTGTTTTTT
TRBV24-1	.	TRBJ1-1	once	CATSDSGVGNTEAFF	TGTGCCACCAGTGATTCGGGGGTTGGGAACACTGAAGCTTTCTTT
TRBV6-2/TRBV6-3	TRBD1	TRBJ1-2	once	CASSPPGQATYYGYTF	TGTGCCAGCAGCCCACCCGGACAGGCGACGTACTATGGCTACACCTTC
TRBV27	.	TRBJ1-6	.	CASSLARDNSPLHF	TGTGCCAGCAGTTTAGCAAGGGATAATTCACCCCTCCACTTT
TRBV6-6	TRBD1	TRBJ2-3	.	CASSYLGTGRDTQYF	TGTGCCAGCAGTTACCTAGGGACAGGGCGGGATACGCAGTATTTT
TRBV28	.	TRBJ1-2	few	CASSPGREDYGYTF	TGTGCCAGCAGTCCGGGCAGGGAAGACTATGGCTACACCTTC
TRBV6-4	.	TRBJ2-2	.	CASRPGATGELFF	TGTGCCAGCAGACCAGGGGCAACCGGGGAGCTGTTTTTT